This entry concerns a single T cell receptor beta chain. The antigen is not known. The entry originates in a study of response to subunit inactivated influenza vaccine. TCRdb analysed the RT-PCR reads with MiXCR anew, one entry per CDR3 protein. The data hold approximately 730,000 distinct CDR3 sequences, with about 15% observed a single time. Trimming removed 4 bases from V and 2 bases from J; junction bases left unmatched: 5. The CDR3 extends over 14 amino acids. Germline loops: CDR1 MGHDK, CDR2 SYGVNS. Overall study findings and caveats: Authors suggested few new T cells are recruited by each seasonal influenza vaccination.

Sequencing was performed on PBMCs from blood, taken 14 to 15 days before vaccination. The chain links TRBV25-1 to TRBJ2-7; 7 bases are a match to TRBD1. The clonotype originates from a man aged 50-60 years who received an inactivated influenza vaccine. The CDR3 DNA sequence: TGTGCCAGCAGTGGAGGGACAGAACCCTACGAGCAGTACTTC. This gives the protein CASSGGTEPYEQYF.